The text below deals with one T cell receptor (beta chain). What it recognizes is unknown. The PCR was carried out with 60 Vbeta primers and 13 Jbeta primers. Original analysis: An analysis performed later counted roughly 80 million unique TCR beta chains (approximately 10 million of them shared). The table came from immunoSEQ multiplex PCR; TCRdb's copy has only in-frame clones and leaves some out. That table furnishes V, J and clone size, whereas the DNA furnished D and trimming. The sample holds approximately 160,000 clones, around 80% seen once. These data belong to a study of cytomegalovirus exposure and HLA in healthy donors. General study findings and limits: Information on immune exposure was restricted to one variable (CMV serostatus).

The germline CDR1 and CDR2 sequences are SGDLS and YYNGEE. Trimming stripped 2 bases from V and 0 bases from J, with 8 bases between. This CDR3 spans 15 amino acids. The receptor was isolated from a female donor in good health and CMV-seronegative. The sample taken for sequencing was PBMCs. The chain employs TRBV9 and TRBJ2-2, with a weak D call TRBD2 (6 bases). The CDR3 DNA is TGTGCCAGCAGCGTGACGGGGGCGAACACCGGGGAGCTGTTTTTT. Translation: CASSVTGANTGELFF. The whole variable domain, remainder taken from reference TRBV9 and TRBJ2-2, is DSGVTQTPKHLITATGQRVTLRCSPRSGDLSVYWYQQSLDQGLQFLIQYYNGEERAKGNILERFSAQQFPDLHSELNLSSLELGDSALYFCASSVTGANTGELFFGEGSRLTVL.